The 17 T cell receptor beta chains in this list originate from one sample, sequenced in a study of T cell repertoires in cytomegalovirus infection. TCRdb itself ran the reads through MiXCR, one entry per CDR3 protein. This table has roughly 120,000 distinct CDR3 sequences, roughly 30% appearing once. No antigens are known for them. The material sequenced was CD8+ T cells from cultured PBMCs, taken from culture after CMV antigen stimulation. Every receptor here comes from a human donor in good health (CMV status not recorded). Some clones in this sample may be carry-over from other donors' samples.

The CDR3 DNA reads TGCGCCAGCAGCCAGTCGGTGGGGGATGAGCAGTTCTTC. Amino acids: CASSQSVGDEQFF. This chain uses TRBV4-1 with TRBJ2-1, with D perhaps TRBD1 or TRBD2 (5 bases each). The CDR3 is 13 amino acids. V lost 3 bases to trimming and J lost 8 bases, with 11 bases between them. Germline assignment: CDR1 MGHRA and CDR2 YSYEKL.

This clonotype was observed at least ten times. The rearrangement uses TRBV6-5 and TRBJ1-1, with no clear D. Germline V lookup: CDR1 MNHEY, CDR2 SVGAGI. The CDR3 is 13 amino acids. Trimming pared 2 bases from V and 4 bases from J, leaving 8 bases between. The CDR3 bases are TGTGCCAGCAGTTACAACGAGGGCACTGAAGCTTTCTTT. Translating gives CASSYNEGTEAFF.

This rearrangement joins TRBV7-9 to TRBJ1-5, with D tentatively TRBD1 (5 bases). Trimming shortened V by 1 base and J by 7 bases, and 14 bases separated the two germline ends. This CDR3 has 15 residues. Germline V CDR1 and CDR2: SEHNR, FQNEAQ (reference sequence). The CDR3 coding sequence is TGTGCCAGCAGCTTAGGGCAGGGCGTAGGGCAGCCCCAGCATTTT. This sequence encodes CASSLGQGVGQPQHF.

This clonotype was recorded many times. The chain employs TRBV7-9 and TRBJ2-1, with TRBD2 matching 8 bases. Trimming at V came to 4 bases and at J to 1 base, leaving 9 bases not matched to a gene. In germline, CDR1 is SEHNR, CDR2 FQNEAQ (reference sequence). The CDR3 totals 17 residues. The CDR3 DNA reads as TGTGCCAGCAGCTCCTACTCCGGGGGGGAGTCCTACAATGAGCAGTTCTTC. Residues: CASSSYSGGESYNEQFF.

The chain couples TRBV19 to TRBJ2-2; D is perhaps TRBD1 or TRBD2 (5 bases each). Germline V lookup: CDR1 LNHDA, CDR2 SQIVND (reference sequence). This CDR3 region has 12 residues. V was trimmed by 9 bases and J by 5 bases, leaving 10 bases between them. The CDR3 nucleotides read TGTGCCAGCAGCTGGGGGACCGGGGAGCTGTTTTTT. Its protein is CASSWGTGELFF. Based on the CDR3 plus reference TRBV19 and TRBJ2-2, the full variable domain is DGGITQSPKYLFRKEGQNVTLSCEQNLNHDAMYWYRQDPGQGLRLIYYSQIVNDFQKGDIAEGYSVSREKKESFPLTVTSAQKNPTAFYLCASSWGTGELFFGEGSRLTVL.

The chain carries TRBV27 and TRBJ2-7; TRBD2 agrees at 10 bases. The CDR3 is made up of 14 amino acids. Trimming removed 5 bases from V and 5 bases from J; junction bases left unmatched: 6. Germline-derived CDR1 and CDR2 are MNHEY and SMNVEV (reference sequence). In nucleotides, the CDR3 is TGTGCCAGCAGTGTAGGGACTAGCGACGACGAGCAGTACTTC. Its translation: CASSVGTSDDEQYF.

The chain combines TRBV12-3 or TRBV12-4 with TRBJ1-1, with D unresolved. V gave up 1 base and J gave up 0 bases, with 9 bases separating them. The CDR3 is made up of 15 amino acids. The CDR3 bases are TGTGCCAGCAGTTTAGGGGAGGACCTGAACACTGAAGCTTTCTTT. This translates into CASSLGEDLNTEAFF.

This chain uses TRBV27 with TRBJ1-1; no clear D gene. This CDR3 region has 13 residues. V lost 3 bases and J lost 1, with 6 bases in between. Germline V gives CDR1 MNHEY, CDR2 SMNVEV (reference sequence). The CDR3 coding sequence is TGTGCCAGCAGTTTCTCGGCGAACACTGAAGCTTTCTTT. Translating gives CASSFSANTEAFF.

There are a few counts of this clonotype. The chain employs TRBV27 and TRBJ2-7; unclear D gene. This CDR3 is 13 amino acids long. Germline CDR1 is MNHEY and CDR2 is SMNVEV (reference sequence). Trimming pared 6 bases from V and 3 bases from J, leaving 12 bases between. The CDR3 sequence is CASSLTRSYEQYF. The CDR3 DNA is TGTGCCAGCAGCCTGACGCGGAGCTACGAGCAGTACTTC.

The chain has TRBV12-3 or TRBV12-4 and TRBJ1-1; no clear D gene. The CDR3 is made up of 13 amino acids. Trimming took off 4 bases at V and 0 bases at J, with 6 bases between the two ends. In DNA, the CDR3 is TGTGCCAGCAGTTATCGGCTGAACACTGAAGCTTTCTTT. It yields the protein CASSYRLNTEAFF.

This clonotype has more than one count but fewer than ten. The chain has TRBV7-2 and TRBJ2-3; D possibly corresponds to TRBD2 (5 bases). V was trimmed by 3 bases and J by 4 bases, leaving 11 bases between them. Germline CDR1 is SGHTA and CDR2 is FQGNSA. The CDR3 is 14 amino acids. Written as DNA, the CDR3 is TGTGCCAGCAGCTTCGGGAAGGTGGCAGATACGCAGTATTTT. Translated, it gives CASSFGKVADTQYF.

This clonotype occurred a few times. The chain recombines TRBV7-2 with TRBJ2-1; D perhaps matches TRBD2 (7 bases). The CDR3 has 15 amino acids. Per the germline V gene, CDR1 is SGHTA and CDR2 is FQGNSA. Deletions cut 4 bases from V and 9 bases from J, with 19 bases between. This chain's CDR3 is CASSSPGGKEGEQFF. The CDR3 coding sequence is TGTGCCAGCAGCTCTCCGGGGGGCAAAGAGGGTGAGCAGTTCTTC.

V and J are TRBV16 and TRBJ1-1, with D perhaps TRBD1 (5 bases). CDR1 and CDR2 (germline): KGHSY, FQNENV. V was pared by 3 bases and J by 4 bases, with 12 bases between. This CDR3 contains 14 residues. This chain's CDR3 is CASSHTTVGTEAFF. Here the CDR3 DNA reads TGTGCCAGCAGCCATACGACAGTTGGCACTGAAGCTTTCTTT.

This clonotype was seen a few times. This chain uses TRBV4-1 with TRBJ2-7; 8 bases map to TRBD1. The CDR3 spans 15 residues. V trimming: 5 bases; J trimming: 3 bases; junction bases outside the gene matches: 9. The germline V gene encodes CDR1 MGHRA and CDR2 YSYEKL. CDR3 region: CASSYTGTGLYEQYF. The CDR3, as DNA: TGCGCCAGCAGCTATACCGGGACAGGACTCTACGAGCAGTACTTC.

The rearrangement uses TRBV5-4 and TRBJ1-2; 7 positions agree with TRBD1. V gave up 4 bases and J gave up 1 base; unmatched junction bases: 10. CDR1 and CDR2 from the germline V gene are SGHNT and YYREEE (reference sequence). This CDR3 contains 16 residues. The CDR3 DNA reads TGTGCCAGCAGCCCCGGGACAGCCGACCTTAACTATGGCTACACCTTC. This sequence encodes CASSPGTADLNYGYTF.

This clonotype occurred once. A much larger clone differs by one base, so this may be a read error. The gene calls are TRBV7-2 and TRBJ2-5; D perhaps matches TRBD2 (6 bases). Germline V gene sequence: CDR1 SGHTA, CDR2 FQGNSA. CDR3 length equals 16 residues. The V end was cut by 1 base, the J end by 5 bases, with 17 bases between. The CDR3 nucleotides are TGTGCCAGCAGCTTAGTAAATCCGGGACTGGGCGAGACCCAGTACTTC. It codes for CASSLVNPGLGETQYF.

The J gene is TRBJ2-7, the V gene TRBV4-1, with TRBD1 matching 8 bases. The germline gives CDR1 MGHRA, CDR2 YSYEKL. J gave up 3 bases and V 3 bases, and 7 bases lay outside the gene matches. This CDR3 is 15 amino acids long. Written as DNA, the CDR3 is TGCGCCAGCAGCCAGAGGACAGGGTCGGGCTACGAGCAGTACTTC. Encoded protein: CASSQRTGSGYEQYF.